The clone carrying this TCR beta chain was observed a handful of times. Its antigen is currently unknown. This entry belongs to a study of T cells after yellow fever vaccination. Overall study: SMART-Seq v4 Ultra Low Input prepared the low-cell-number fractions.

Germline CDR1 is KGHSH and CDR2 is LQKENI. Trimming removed 3 bases from V and 4 bases from J; junction bases left unmatched: 5. This CDR3 contains 15 residues. Universal primer sites and UMIs were introduced during 5'RACE template-switching synthesis of TCR cDNA. TCRdb used MiXCR to reprocess the 5' RACE reads, holding one entry per CDR3 protein. The sample has 250,000 to 300,000 distinct CDR3 sequences, roughly 13% seen once. Findings and caveats of the study: Abundant clonotypes from the bulk population could get into FACS-sorted repertoires as contaminants. A faster peak, day 5 versus 15, was reached by the weaker secondary response.

The rearrangement uses TRBV18 and TRBJ2-1; 8 bases match TRBD2. The sequences come from CD4+ T cells sorted from PBMCs, collected 45 days after the yellow fever booster vaccination. This sequence originates from a man aged 30-40 years who received the YFV17D yellow fever vaccine. The CDR3 here is CASSPPSGGYNEQFF. The CDR3 DNA reads TGTGCCAGCTCACCGCCCAGCGGGGGATACAATGAGCAGTTCTTC.